This is a list of T cell receptor beta chains from one sample in a study of blood T cell repertoires in COVID-19. Measured with immunoSEQ multiplex PCR; TCRdb has only the in-frame clones, and not every one. The table records over 150,000 clones, approximately 85% of them present only once. Sequenced: peripheral blood. The receptors shown here come from a man between 60 and 75 years old with COVID-19, enrolled during active disease. Both conserved end residues are part of each CDR3.

V gene	J gene	CDR3 protein
TRBV6-2/TRBV6-3	TRBJ1-6	CASTPSYVSGHNSPLHF
TRBV29-1	TRBJ2-1	CSVESALAGGGEQFF
TRBV5-1	TRBJ2-1	CASSPGDRKYNEQFF
TRBV24-1	TRBJ1-2	CATSDSPGNYGYTF
TRBV7-2	TRBJ2-7	CASSLWTGPQYEQYF
TRBV7-2	TRBJ2-1	CASSLAPKRPRRDYNEQFF
TRBV29-1	TRBJ2-3	CSVGSGDIDTQYF
TRBV12-5	TRBJ1-1	CASGLKKQGYTEAFF
TRBV6-2/TRBV6-3	TRBJ2-7	CASSPNTSGNLYEQYF
TRBV18	TRBJ1-4	CASSPMTGVGEKLFF
TRBV7-8	TRBJ1-5	CASSLSRNQPQHF
TRBV6-2/TRBV6-3	TRBJ2-1	CASSYSGRAGAYNEQFF
TRBV11-2	TRBJ1-1	CASSTPGRPEAFF
TRBV15	TRBJ1-1	CATSSGTVGEAFF
TRBV11-2	TRBJ2-1	CASSLAGTLQFF
TRBV7-3	TRBJ1-6	CASSLQQGSPLHF
TRBV5-1	TRBJ2-7	CASSSSSGSTYEQYF
TRBV13	TRBJ2-1	CASSLGPRDRNYNEQFF
TRBV7-2	TRBJ1-2	CASSPGSGENYGYTF
TRBV19	TRBJ1-5	CASSIVAGNQPQHF
TRBV6-6	TRBJ1-3	CASRTDRGQGNTIYF
TRBV6-5	TRBJ1-4	CASSYGGAREKLFF
TRBV3-1/TRBV3-2	TRBJ2-7	CASSQGLAGGSEQYF
TRBV18	TRBJ2-5	CASSPPKREETQYF
TRBV19	TRBJ1-2	CASSRAHRERYGYTF
TRBV6-6	TRBJ2-1	CASSYWTSGSGDEQFF
TRBV11-3	TRBJ2-3	CASSLGAGEEVDTQYF
TRBV6-5	TRBJ1-2	CASTNRGRDYGYTF
TRBV5-5	TRBJ1-6	CASSLGQENSPLHF
TRBV9	TRBJ2-5	CASSAGGAKGETQYF
TRBV30	TRBJ1-1	CAWSDQNLGGTEAFF
TRBV4-3	TRBJ1-3	CASSQGAAPGRGNTIYF
TRBV2	TRBJ1-2	CASSATGGADGYTF
TRBV6-6	TRBJ2-3	CASSLDRADTQYF
TRBV14	TRBJ2-3	CASSQDVSKTDTQYF
TRBV9	TRBJ1-3	CASGIHQGAGNTIYF
TRBV5-4	TRBJ2-1	CASSLDGPPTEQFF
TRBV5-6	TRBJ1-6	CASSFDSANNSPLHF
TRBV18	TRBJ2-1	CASSPGGGANEQFF
TRBV28	TRBJ1-2	CASSRVGYYGYTF
TRBV24-1	TRBJ1-2	CATSDSPSTGGRGYTF
TRBV19	TRBJ2-3	CASSMEGQGSSDTQYF